The present T cell receptor (beta chain) was sequenced within a study of T cell responses to AZD1222 COVID-19 vaccine. Study-level results: Spike-specific TCR breadth and depth grew following two AZD1222 doses.

About this clone: Its antigen is undetermined.

TCRdb's table, derived via immunoSEQ multiplex PCR, lists solely in-frame clones and lacks some. The sample shows more than 85,000 clones, approximately 90% of them seen only once. V was trimmed by 5 bases and J by 3 bases, leaving 14 bases between them. Germline CDR1 and CDR2: LNHDA and SQIVND (reference sequence). The CDR3 covers 14 residues. The sequencing used peripheral blood, collected on day 0 of AZD1222 vaccination. The clonotype comes from an adult in good health. The chain links TRBV19 to TRBJ2-7; D ambiguous. The CDR3 region has the DNA TGTGCCAGTAGTGTCGTTGGGCAGTTCTACGAGCAGTACTTC. As protein: CASSVVGQFYEQYF.